This T cell receptor beta chain was captured in a study of cytomegalovirus exposure and HLA in healthy donors. The PCR ran on 60 Vbeta and 13 Jbeta primers. Per the study methods: A later analysis counted 70 million to 85 million unique TCR beta chains, 9.5 million to 13 million shared. The data were produced by immunoSEQ multiplex PCR, yet TCRdb's version contains in-frame clones alone and is incomplete. The DNA was the basis for D and trimming; V, J and clone size are from that table. The sample lists some 150,000 clones, over 65% occurring once. The specimen was PBMCs. This clonotype originated in a man aged 25 to 40 in good health and CMV-seronegative.

CDR3 sequence reads: CATSTLAGASYNEQFF. The CDR3 region has the DNA TGTGCCACCAGCACTCTAGCGGGGGCCTCCTACAATGAGCAGTTCTTC. The rearrangement links TRBV15 to TRBJ2-1; 10 bases line up with TRBD2. Germline trimming cut 4 bases from V and 0 bases from J; bases unmatched to any gene: 3. The CDR3 has 16 residues. The V gene's germline CDR1 is LNHNV and CDR2 YYDKDF (reference sequence).